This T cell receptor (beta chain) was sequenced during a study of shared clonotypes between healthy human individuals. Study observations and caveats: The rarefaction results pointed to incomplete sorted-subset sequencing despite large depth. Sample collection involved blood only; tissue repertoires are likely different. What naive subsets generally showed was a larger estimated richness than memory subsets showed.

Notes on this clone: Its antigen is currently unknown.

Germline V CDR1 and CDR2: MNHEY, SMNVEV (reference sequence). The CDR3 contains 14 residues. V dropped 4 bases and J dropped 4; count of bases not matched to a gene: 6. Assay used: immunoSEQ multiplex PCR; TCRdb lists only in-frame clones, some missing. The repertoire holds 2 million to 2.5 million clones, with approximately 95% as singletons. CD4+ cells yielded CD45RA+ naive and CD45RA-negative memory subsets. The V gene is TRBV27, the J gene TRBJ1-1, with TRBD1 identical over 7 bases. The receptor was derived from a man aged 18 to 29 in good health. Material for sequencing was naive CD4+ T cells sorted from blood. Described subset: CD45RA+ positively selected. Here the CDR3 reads CASSSTPGGTEAFF. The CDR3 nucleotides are TGTGCCAGCAGTTCAACCCCAGGGGGCACTGAAGCTTTCTTT.